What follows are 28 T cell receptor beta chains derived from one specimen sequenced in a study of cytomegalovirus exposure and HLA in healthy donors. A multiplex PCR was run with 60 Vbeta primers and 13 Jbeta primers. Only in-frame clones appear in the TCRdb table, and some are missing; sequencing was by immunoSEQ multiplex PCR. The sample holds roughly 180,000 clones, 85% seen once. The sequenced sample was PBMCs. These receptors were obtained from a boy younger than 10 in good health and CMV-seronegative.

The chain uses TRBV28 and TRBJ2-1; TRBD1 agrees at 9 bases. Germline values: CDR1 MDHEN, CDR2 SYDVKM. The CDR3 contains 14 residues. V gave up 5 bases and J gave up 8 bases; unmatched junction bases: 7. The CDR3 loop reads CASSVPGQGDEQFF. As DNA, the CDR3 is TGTGCCAGCAGTGTCCCGGGACAGGGTGATGAGCAGTTCTTC.

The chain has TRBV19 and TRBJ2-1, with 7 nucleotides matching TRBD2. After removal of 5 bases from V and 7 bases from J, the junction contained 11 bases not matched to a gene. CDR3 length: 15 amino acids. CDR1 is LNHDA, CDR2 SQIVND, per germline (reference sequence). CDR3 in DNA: TGTGCCAGTAGTCGGGTGGATAGCGGGCTGAATGAGCAGTTCTTC. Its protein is CASSRVDSGLNEQFF.

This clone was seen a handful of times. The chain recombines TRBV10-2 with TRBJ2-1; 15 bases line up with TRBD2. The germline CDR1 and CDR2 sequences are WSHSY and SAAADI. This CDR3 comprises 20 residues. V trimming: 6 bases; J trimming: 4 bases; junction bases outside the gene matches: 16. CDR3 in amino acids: CASRGTSGRPQTRTYNEQFF. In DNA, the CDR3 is TGCGCCAGCAGGGGGACTAGCGGGAGGCCCCAAACCAGAACGTACAATGAGCAGTTCTTC.

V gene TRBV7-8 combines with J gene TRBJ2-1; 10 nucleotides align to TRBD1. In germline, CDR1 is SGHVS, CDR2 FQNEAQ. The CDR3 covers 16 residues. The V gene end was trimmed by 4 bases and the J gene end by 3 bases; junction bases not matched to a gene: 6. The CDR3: CASSSGRDRGYNEQFF. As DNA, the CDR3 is TGTGCCAGCAGCTCTGGTCGGGACAGGGGCTACAATGAGCAGTTCTTC.

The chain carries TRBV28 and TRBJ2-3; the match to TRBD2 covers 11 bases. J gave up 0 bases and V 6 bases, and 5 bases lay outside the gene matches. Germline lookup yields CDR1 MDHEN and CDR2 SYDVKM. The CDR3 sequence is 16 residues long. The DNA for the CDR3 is TGTGCCAGCAGCCGACGACTAGCGGGGAGCACAGATACGCAGTATTTT. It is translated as CASSRRLAGSTDTQYF.

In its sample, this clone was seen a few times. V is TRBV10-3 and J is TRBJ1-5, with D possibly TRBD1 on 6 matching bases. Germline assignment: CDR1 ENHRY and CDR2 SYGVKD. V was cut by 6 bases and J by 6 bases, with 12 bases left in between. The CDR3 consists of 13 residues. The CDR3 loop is CAIRRQVGQPQHF. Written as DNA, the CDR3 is TGTGCCATCAGGAGACAGGTCGGTCAGCCCCAGCATTTT.

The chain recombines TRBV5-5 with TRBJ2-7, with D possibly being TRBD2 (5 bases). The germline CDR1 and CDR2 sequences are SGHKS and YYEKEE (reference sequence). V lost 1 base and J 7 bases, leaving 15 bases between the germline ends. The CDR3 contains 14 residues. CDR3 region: CASSLFEGSGEQYV. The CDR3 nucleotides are TGTGCCAGCAGCTTGTTTGAAGGGTCGGGAGAGCAGTACGTC.

CDR3 region: CASSRTGGSDTEAFF. CDR3 DNA: TGTGCCAGTAGTCGGACAGGGGGCAGCGACACTGAAGCTTTCTTT. The gene calls are TRBV19 and TRBJ1-1, with 11 positions matching TRBD1. The V gene's germline CDR1 is LNHDA and CDR2 SQIVND (reference sequence). V gave up 5 bases and J gave up 3 bases; unmatched junction bases: 5. There are 15 residues in the CDR3.

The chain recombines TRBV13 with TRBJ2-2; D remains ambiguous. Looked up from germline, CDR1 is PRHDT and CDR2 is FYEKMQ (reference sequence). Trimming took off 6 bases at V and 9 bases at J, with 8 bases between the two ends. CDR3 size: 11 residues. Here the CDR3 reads CASRVNRELFF. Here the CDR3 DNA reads TGTGCCAGCAGGGTTAACAGGGAGCTGTTTTTT.

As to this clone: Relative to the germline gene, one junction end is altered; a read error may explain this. The CDR3 bases are TGTGCCAACAGCCGTGACAGGGCATATGGCTACACCTTC. This translates into CANSRDRAYGYTF. This chain joins TRBV7-8 and TRBJ1-2, with 7 bases aligning to TRBD1. The germline V gene has CDR1 SGHVS and CDR2 FQNEAQ. This CDR3 contains 13 residues.

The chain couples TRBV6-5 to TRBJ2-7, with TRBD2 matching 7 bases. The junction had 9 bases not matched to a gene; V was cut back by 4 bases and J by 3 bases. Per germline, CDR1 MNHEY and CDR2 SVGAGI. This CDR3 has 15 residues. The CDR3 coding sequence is TGTGCCAGCAGTTGTCAGTGCGGGAGTTTCTACGAGCAGTACTTC. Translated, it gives CASSCQCGSFYEQYF.

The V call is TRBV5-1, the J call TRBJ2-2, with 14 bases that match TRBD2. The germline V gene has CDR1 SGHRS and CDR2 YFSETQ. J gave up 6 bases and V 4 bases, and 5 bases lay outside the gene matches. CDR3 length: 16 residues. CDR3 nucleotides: TGCGCCAGCAGCCGCCCGGGACTAGCGGGAGCCGGGGAGCTGTTTTTT. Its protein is CASSRPGLAGAGELFF.

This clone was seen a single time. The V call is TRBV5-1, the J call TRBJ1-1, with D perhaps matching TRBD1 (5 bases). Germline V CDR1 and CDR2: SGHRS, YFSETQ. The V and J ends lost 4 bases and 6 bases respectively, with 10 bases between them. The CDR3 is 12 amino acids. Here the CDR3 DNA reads TGCGCCAGCAGCCAAGACAGTGCTGAAGCTTTCTTT. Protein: CASSQDSAEAFF.

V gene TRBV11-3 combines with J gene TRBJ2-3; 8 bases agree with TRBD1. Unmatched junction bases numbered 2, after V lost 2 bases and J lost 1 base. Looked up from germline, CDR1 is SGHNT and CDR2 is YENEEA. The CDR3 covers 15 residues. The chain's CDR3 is CASSLWGQGTDTQYF. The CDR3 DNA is TGTGCCAGCAGCTTATGGGGACAGGGCACAGATACGCAGTATTTT.

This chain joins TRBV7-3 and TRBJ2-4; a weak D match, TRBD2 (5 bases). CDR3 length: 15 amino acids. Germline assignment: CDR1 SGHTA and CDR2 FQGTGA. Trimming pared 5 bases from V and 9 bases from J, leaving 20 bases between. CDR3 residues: CASSAEGGSRAIQYF. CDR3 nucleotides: TGTGCCAGCAGCGCCGAGGGTGGGAGCCGGGCCATTCAGTACTTC.

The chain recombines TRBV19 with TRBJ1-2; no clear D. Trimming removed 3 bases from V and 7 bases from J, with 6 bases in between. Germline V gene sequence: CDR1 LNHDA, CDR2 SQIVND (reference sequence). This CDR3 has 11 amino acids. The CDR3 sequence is CASSISLGYTF. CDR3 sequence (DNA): TGTGCCAGTAGTATCTCCCTTGGCTACACCTTC.

The CDR3 reads CASSLDGIYYEQYV. CDR3 bases: TGCGCCAGCAGCTTGGACGGTATATACTACGAGCAGTACGTC. This rearrangement joins TRBV5-1 to TRBJ2-7; D is unclear. Germline V gene data show CDR1 as SGHRS and CDR2 as YFSETQ. The CDR3 length is 14 residues. The V and J ends lost 0 bases and 3 bases respectively, with 10 bases between them.

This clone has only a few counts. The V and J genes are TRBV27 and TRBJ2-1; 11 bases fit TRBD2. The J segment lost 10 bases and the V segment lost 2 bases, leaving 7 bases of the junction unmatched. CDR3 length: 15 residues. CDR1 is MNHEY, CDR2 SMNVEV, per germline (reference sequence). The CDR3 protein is CASSLTGLAGGEQFF. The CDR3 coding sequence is TGTGCCAGCAGTTTAACGGGGCTAGCGGGAGGCGAGCAGTTCTTC.

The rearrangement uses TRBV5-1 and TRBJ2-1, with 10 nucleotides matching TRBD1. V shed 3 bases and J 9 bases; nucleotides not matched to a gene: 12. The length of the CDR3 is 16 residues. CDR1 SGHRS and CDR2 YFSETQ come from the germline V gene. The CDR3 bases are TGCGCCAGCAGCTCCCACGGGGACAGGGGAGGGCTTGAGCAGTTCTTC. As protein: CASSSHGDRGGLEQFF.

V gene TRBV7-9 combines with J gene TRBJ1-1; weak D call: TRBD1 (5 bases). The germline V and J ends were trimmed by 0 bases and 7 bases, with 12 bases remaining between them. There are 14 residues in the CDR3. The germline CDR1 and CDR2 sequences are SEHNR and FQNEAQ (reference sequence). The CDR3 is CASSLAPTVREAFF. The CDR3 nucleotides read TGTGCCAGCAGCTTAGCGCCGACAGTCCGTGAAGCTTTCTTT.

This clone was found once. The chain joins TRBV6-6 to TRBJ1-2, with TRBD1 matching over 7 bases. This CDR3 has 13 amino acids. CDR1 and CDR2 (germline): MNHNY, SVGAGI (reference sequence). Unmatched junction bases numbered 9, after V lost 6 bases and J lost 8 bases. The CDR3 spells CASRSTGFRGYTF. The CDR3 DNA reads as TGTGCCAGCAGATCGACAGGGTTTCGGGGCTACACCTTC.

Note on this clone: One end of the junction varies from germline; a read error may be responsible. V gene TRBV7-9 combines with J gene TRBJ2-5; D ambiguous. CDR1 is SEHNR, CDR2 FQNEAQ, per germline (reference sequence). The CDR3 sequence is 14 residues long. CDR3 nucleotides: TGTGCCAGCAGCCCACTACTTGGCTCAGAGACTCAGTACTTC. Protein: CASSPLLGSETQYF.

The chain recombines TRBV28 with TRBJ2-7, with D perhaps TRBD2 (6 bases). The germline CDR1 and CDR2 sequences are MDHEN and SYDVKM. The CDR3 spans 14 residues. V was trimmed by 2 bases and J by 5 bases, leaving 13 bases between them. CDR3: CASSLGGEVHEQYV. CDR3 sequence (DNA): TGTGCCAGCAGTTTAGGTGGGGAGGTCCACGAGCAGTACGTC.

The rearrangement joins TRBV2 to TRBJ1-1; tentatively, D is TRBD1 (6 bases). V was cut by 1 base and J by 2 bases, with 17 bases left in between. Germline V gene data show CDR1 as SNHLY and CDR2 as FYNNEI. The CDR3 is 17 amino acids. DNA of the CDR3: TGTGCCAGCAGTGAAGAAGGGGGGGGCGCCGATAACACTGAAGCTTTCTTT. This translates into CASSEEGGGADNTEAFF. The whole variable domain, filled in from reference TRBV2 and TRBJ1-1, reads EPEVTQTPSHQVTQMGQEVILRCVPISNHLYFYWYRQILGQKVEFLVSFYNNEISEKSEIFDDQFSVERPDGSNFTLKIRSTKLEDSAMYFCASSEEGGGADNTEAFFGQGTRLTVV.

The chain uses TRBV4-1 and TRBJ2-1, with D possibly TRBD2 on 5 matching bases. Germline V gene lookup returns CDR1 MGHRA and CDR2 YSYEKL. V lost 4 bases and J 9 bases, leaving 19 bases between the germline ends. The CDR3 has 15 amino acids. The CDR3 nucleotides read TGCGCCAGCAGCCCGCGACTACTCAGGCCCACTGAGCAGTTCTTC. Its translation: CASSPRLLRPTEQFF.

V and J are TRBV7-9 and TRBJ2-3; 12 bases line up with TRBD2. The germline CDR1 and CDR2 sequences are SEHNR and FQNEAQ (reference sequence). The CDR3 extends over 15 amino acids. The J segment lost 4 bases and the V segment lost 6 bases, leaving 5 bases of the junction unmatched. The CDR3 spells CASSRTSGDPDTQYF. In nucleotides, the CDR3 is TGTGCCAGCAGTCGGACTAGCGGGGACCCAGATACGCAGTATTTT.

The CDR3 DNA reads as TGTGCCAGCAGCTCCCCAAACAACTACGAGCAGTACGTC. This gives the protein CASSSPNNYEQYV. The chain carries TRBV7-9 and TRBJ2-7; D remains ambiguous. Trimming took off 4 bases at V and 3 bases at J, with 10 bases between the two ends. The CDR3 is made up of 13 amino acids. CDR1 SEHNR and CDR2 FQNEAQ come from the germline V gene (reference sequence).

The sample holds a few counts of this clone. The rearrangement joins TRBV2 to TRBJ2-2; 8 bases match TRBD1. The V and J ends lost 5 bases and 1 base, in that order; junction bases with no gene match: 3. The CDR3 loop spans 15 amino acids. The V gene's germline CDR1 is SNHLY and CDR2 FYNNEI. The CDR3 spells CASSLDRGNTGELFF. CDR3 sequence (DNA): TGTGCCAGCAGTCTTGACAGGGGGAACACCGGGGAGCTGTTTTTT.